This T cell receptor beta chain was identified in a study of T cells in women clearing cervical HPV infection. For the study at large: Case blood drawn at lesion detection; control blood after infection cleared. With HLA typing for only a few women, HLA confounding remains possible.

Points from the study as a whole: Cases carried less TRBV6-7 than controls: around 0.11% versus 0.15%. Repertoire richness, not evenness, was significantly elevated in CIN3+ cases versus controls.

TCRdb keeps only in-frame clones here, not all; method: immunoSEQ multiplex PCR. The listing records nearly 20,000 clones. About this clone itself: What it recognizes is unknown. The read gets to within 3 residues of the CDR3 end, and the germline J gene fills in the rest.

Germline V CDR1 and CDR2: SEHNR, FQNEAQ (reference sequence). The CDR3 contains 13 residues. The sample comprised blood buffy coat. V is TRBV7-9 and J is TRBJ2-3; TRBD1 aligns across 10 bases. This sequence was found in a woman aged 18 to 75 with a cervical HPV16 infection that either progressed to CIN3+ or cleared (not recorded which). The CDR3 sequence: CASRQGAEPPQYF. The sequenced part of the CDR3 DNA is TGTGCCAGCCGACAGGGGGCTGAACCTCCG.